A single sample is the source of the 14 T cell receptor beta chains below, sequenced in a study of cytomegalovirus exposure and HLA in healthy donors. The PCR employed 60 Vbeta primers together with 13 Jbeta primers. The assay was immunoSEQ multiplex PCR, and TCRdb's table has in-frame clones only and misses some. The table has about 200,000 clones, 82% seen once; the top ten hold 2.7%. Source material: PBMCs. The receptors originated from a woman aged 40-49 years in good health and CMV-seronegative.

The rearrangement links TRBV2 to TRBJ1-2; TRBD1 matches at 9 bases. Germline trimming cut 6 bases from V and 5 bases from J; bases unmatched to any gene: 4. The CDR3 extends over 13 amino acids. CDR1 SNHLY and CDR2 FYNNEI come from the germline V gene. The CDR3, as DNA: TGTGCCAGCAGGTCGGACAGGGGATATGGCTACACCTTC. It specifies CASRSDRGYGYTF.

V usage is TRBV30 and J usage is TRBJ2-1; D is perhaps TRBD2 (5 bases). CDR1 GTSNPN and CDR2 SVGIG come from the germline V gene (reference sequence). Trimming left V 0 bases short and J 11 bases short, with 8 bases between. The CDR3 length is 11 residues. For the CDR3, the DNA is TGTGCCTGGAGTGTACGGGAACAGCAGTTCTTC. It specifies CAWSVREQQFF. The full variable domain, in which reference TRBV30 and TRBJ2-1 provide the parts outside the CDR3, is SQTIHQWPATLVQPVGSPLSLECTVEGTSNPNLYWYRQAAGRGLQLLFYSVGIGQISSEVPQNLSASRPQDRQFILSSKKLLLSDSGFYLCAWSVREQQFFGPGTRLTVL.

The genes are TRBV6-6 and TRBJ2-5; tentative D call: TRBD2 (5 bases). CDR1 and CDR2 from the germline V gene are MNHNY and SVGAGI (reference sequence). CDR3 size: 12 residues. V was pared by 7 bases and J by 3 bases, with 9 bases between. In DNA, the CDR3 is TGTGCCAGCACTGGACTCGAAGAGACCCAGTACTTC. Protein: CASTGLEETQYF.

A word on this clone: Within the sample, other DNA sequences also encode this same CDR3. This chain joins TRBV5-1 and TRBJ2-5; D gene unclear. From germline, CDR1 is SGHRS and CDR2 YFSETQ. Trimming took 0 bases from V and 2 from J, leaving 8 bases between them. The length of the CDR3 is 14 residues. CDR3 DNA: TGCGCCAGCAGCTTGGCCGGCAGGCAAGAGACCCAGTACTTC. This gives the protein CASSLAGRQETQYF.

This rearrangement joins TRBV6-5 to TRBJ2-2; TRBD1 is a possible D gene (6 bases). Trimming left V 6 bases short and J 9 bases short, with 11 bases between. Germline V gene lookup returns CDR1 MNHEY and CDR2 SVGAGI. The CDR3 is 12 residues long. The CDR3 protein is CASSNRARELFF. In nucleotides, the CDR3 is TGTGCCAGCAGCAACAGGGCCCGGGAGCTGTTTTTT.

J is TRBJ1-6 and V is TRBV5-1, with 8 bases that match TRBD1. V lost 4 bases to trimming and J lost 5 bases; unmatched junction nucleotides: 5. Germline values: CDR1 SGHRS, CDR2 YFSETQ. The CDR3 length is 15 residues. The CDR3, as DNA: TGCGCCAGCAGCCCCAGGACAGGGAATAATTCACCCCTCCACTTT. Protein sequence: CASSPRTGNNSPLHF.

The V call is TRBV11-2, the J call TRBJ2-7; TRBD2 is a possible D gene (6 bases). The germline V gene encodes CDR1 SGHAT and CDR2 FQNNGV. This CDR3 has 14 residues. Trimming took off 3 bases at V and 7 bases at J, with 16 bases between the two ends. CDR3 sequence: CASSFRPSEREQYF. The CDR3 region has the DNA TGTGCCAGCAGCTTTAGGCCTAGCGAGCGTGAGCAGTACTTC.

The CDR3: CASSLNEQAGTGELFF. CDR3 nucleotide sequence: TGTGCCAGCAGCCTCAATGAACAGGCTGGCACCGGGGAGCTGTTTTTT. This chain uses TRBV7-6 with TRBJ2-2, with D tentatively TRBD1 (5 bases). The germline V gene encodes CDR1 SGHVS and CDR2 FNYEAQ. V lost 5 bases and J lost 4, with 17 bases in between. The CDR3 is made up of 16 amino acids.

The CDR3 reads CASSDGTSGYNEQFF. CDR3 DNA: TGTGCCAGCAGTGACGGGACTAGCGGCTACAATGAGCAGTTCTTC. The chain recombines TRBV27 with TRBJ2-1; 11 positions match TRBD2. The CDR3 length is 15 residues. V lost 5 bases, J lost 3 bases, and 3 bases stayed unmatched. Germline V CDR1 and CDR2: MNHEY, SMNVEV (reference sequence).

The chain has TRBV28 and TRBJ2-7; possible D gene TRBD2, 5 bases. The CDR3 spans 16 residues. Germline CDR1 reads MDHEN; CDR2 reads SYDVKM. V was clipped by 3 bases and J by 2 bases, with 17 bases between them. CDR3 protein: CASSFSTGLITYEQYF. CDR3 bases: TGTGCCAGCAGTTTTAGTACCGGACTTATAACCTACGAGCAGTACTTC.

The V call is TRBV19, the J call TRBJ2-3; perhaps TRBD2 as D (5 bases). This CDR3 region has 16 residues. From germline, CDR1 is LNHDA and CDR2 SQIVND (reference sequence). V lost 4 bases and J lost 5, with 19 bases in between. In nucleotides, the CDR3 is TGTGCCAGTAGTACAGGTGGCGGGCACTGGGTAGATACGCAGTATTTT. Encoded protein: CASSTGGGHWVDTQYF.

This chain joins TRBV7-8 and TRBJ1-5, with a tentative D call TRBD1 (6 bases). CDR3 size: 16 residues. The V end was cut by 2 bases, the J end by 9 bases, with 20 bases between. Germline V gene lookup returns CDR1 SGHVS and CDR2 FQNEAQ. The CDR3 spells CASSLSGHRAITPQHF. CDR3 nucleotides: TGTGCCAGCAGCTTATCGGGACACCGGGCTATTACGCCCCAGCATTTT. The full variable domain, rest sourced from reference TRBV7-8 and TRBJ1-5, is GAGVSQSPRYKVAKRGQDVALRCDPISGHVSLFWYQQALGQGPEFLTYFQNEAQLDKSGLPSDRFFAERPEGSVSTLKIQRTQQEDSAVYLCASSLSGHRAITPQHFGDGTRLSIL.

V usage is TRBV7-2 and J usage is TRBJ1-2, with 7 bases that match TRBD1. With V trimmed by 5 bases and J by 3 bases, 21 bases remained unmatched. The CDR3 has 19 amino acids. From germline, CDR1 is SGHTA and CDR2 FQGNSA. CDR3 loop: CASSGDREEVFEFDYGYTF. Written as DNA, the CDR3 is TGTGCCAGCAGCGGTGACAGGGAAGAGGTTTTCGAGTTTGACTATGGCTACACCTTC.

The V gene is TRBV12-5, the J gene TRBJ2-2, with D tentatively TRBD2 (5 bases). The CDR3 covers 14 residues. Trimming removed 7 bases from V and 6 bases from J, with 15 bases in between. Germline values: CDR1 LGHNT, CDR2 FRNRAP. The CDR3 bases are TGTGCTAGTGCCCCGATCCCCGGGGCCGGGGAGCTGTTTTTT. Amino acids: CASAPIPGAGELFF.